This T cell receptor (beta chain) was recorded in a study of T-cell reconstitution after alpha-beta-depleted transplantation in children. This clonotype was detected ten times or more. Its antigen is still unknown. Study observations and caveats: The study traced high day-60 TCRbeta diversity in some patients to surviving recipient T cells and thymic progenitors. After one year, T-cell counts and TCRbeta diversity mostly came from new T cells. Alpha-beta T cells present about two months after transplant were reported to originate from several hundred expanded graft clones.

The library targeted TCRbeta and was prepared with unique molecular identifiers. Each CDR3 protein is one row after TCRdb ran MiXCR on the PCR reads. This table holds about 210,000 distinct CDR3 sequences, roughly 15% found once. Trimming left V 4 bases short and J 3 bases short, with 23 bases between. The CDR3 has 18 residues. Germline V lookup: CDR1 SGHVS, CDR2 FQNEAQ. The chain has TRBV7-8 and TRBJ2-3; D possibly corresponds to TRBD2 (5 bases). This clonotype was sampled from a male patient aged 2-9 years who had a stem cell transplant for acute lymphoblastic leukemia, so the T cells may come from the graft donor. Here the sequenced sample was PBMCs, mostly from graft donor cells, taken 360 days after TCRalphabeta/CD19-depleted stem cell transplant. CDR3: CASSSIRAPGMKTDTQYF. The CDR3 DNA reads TGTGCCAGCAGCTCGATTAGGGCCCCGGGAATGAAAACAGATACGCAGTATTTT.